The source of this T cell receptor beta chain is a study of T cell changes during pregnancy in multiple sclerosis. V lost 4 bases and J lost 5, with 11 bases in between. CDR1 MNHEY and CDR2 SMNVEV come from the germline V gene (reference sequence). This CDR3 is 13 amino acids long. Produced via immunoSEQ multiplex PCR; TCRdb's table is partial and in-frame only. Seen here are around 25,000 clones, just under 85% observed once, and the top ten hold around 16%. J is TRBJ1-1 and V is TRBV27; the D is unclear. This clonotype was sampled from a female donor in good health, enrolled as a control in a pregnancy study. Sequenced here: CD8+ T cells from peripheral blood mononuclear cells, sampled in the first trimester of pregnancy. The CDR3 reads CASSSSTVTEAFF. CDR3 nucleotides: TGTGCCAGCAGTTCCTCCACAGTTACTGAAGCTTTCTTT.